These T cell receptor beta chains were read from a single sample in a study of CD8 T cells in ankylosing spondylitis. TCRdb re-called the 5' RACE reads with MiXCR, one entry per CDR3 protein. The sample has about 52,000 distinct CDR3 sequences, 7.4% seen once. Sequenced input: blood, either unsorted or a sorted T cell fraction (not recorded which). These receptors were obtained from a female donor with ankylosing spondylitis or in good health (not recorded which). CDR3s include the opening cysteine and the closing phenylalanine or tryptophan. A D gene is named only where the DNA matches it firmly. A row's size may be missing; if present it is once, few, many or a size class.

V,J,D,size,DNA,CDR3
TRBV5-1,TRBJ1-1,NA,many,TGCGCCAGCAGCTTGTCAGGGAGTGGGACTGAAGCTTTCTTT,CASSLSGSGTEAFF
TRBV20-1,TRBJ1-1,NA,many,TGCAGTGCTAGAGATGAAGGGGTAAACACTGAAGCTTTCTTT,CSARDEGVNTEAFF
TRBV20-1,TRBJ1-1,NA,medium-sized,TGCAGTGCTAGGGTTAACACTGAAGCTTTCTTT,CSARVNTEAFF
TRBV5-1,TRBJ2-1,TRBD2,many,TGCGCCAGCAGCTTGGGGATAGCGGGGGGCCACAATGAGCAGTTCTTC,CASSLGIAGGHNEQFF
TRBV6-5,TRBJ1-2,NA,many,TGTGCCAGCAGTTACCCGGGGGCTGGCTATGGCTACACCTTC,CASSYPGAGYGYTF
TRBV3-1,TRBJ2-5,TRBD2,many,TGTGCCAGCAGCCCGGGCCAGCGGGGGGCCGCAAAGACCCAGTACTTC,CASSPGQRGAAKTQYF
TRBV20-1,TRBJ2-7,NA,many,TGCAGTGCTTCAGGGGACGAGCAGTACTTC,CSASGDEQYF
TRBV7-2,TRBJ1-2,NA,many,TGTGCCAGCAGCTTAATGCGGGCCAGCTATGGCTACACCTTC,CASSLMRASYGYTF
TRBV20-1,TRBJ1-2,NA,many,TGCAGTGCTAGAGATCTGAATTCAAGGGGGGCGAATGGCTACACCTTC,CSARDLNSRGANGYTF
TRBV28,TRBJ1-2,TRBD1,many,TGTGCCAGCAGCCTACAGGGGCGGGAAGGCTACACCTTC,CASSLQGREGYTF
TRBV12-3/TRBV12-4,TRBJ1-5,NA,many,TGTGCCAGCAGTTCATTGGGGGGTCAGCCCCAGCATTTT,CASSSLGGQPQHF
TRBV5-1,TRBJ2-2,NA,many,TGCGCCAGCAGCTACTGGGACACTTACACCGGGGAGCTGTTTTTT,CASSYWDTYTGELFF
TRBV5-1,TRBJ2-2,NA,many,TGCGCCAGCAGTCTAGTGGACACCGGGGAGCTGTTTTTT,CASSLVDTGELFF
TRBV5-1,TRBJ1-6,TRBD1,many,TGCGCCAGCAGCTCCACAGGGGGGTATAATTCACCCCTCCACTTT,CASSSTGGYNSPLHF
TRBV5-5,TRBJ1-2,TRBD1,many,TGTGCCAGCAGCTGGCGGACAGGGCCGGATGGCTACACCTTC,CASSWRTGPDGYTF
TRBV2,TRBJ2-3,TRBD1,many,TGTGCCAGCAGCGGACAGGTCTTAACCTCAGATACGCAGTATTTT,CASSGQVLTSDTQYF
TRBV5-1,TRBJ2-5,TRBD1,NA,TGCGCCAGCAGCAACTTGGGACAGGCAGAGACCCAGTACTTC,CASSNLGQAETQYF
TRBV9,TRBJ2-3,TRBD1,many,TGTGCCAGCAGCTTCGGACAGGGGTCAGATACGCAGTATTTT,CASSFGQGSDTQYF
TRBV14,TRBJ2-1,NA,many,TGTGCCAGCACTCCGACAGGAGGAAGGAGCAATGAGCAGTTCTTC,CASTPTGGRSNEQFF
TRBV7-2,TRBJ2-3,TRBD2,NA,TGTGCCAGCAGCCCCGGACTAGCGAGCGATACGCAGTATTTT,CASSPGLASDTQYF
TRBV5-1,TRBJ1-1,TRBD1,many,TGCGCCAGCAGCTTGAGGGGGACAGAGAACACTGAAGCTTTCTTT,CASSLRGTENTEAFF
TRBV4-1,TRBJ1-6,TRBD1,medium-sized,TGCGCCAGCAGCCGAACCGGGACAGGCGGGAATTCACCCCTCCACTTT,CASSRTGTGGNSPLHF
TRBV2,TRBJ2-3,NA,NA,TGTGCCAGCAGTGAAAACAGGGAGGAAACAGATACGCAGTATTTT,CASSENREETDTQYF
TRBV28,TRBJ1-4,NA,NA,TGTACCAGCAGTTTATATGGGGGGCGTGAAAAACTGTTTTTT,CTSSLYGGREKLFF
TRBV5-1,TRBJ1-2,NA,many,TGCGCCAGCAGCCAACAGGGTGAGGAGTCTGGCTACACCTTC,CASSQQGEESGYTF
TRBV7-9,TRBJ2-3,NA,NA,TGTGCCAGCAGCTTAAGTGAGACCGGGACTGGGGGCCGGTATTTT,CASSLSETGTGGRYF
TRBV11-2,TRBJ1-1,TRBD1,many,TGTGCCAGCAGCGTAAGGGGGCTCGGCACTGAAGCTTTCTTT,CASSVRGLGTEAFF
TRBV6-7,TRBJ2-2,NA,NA,TGTGCCAGCAGTTGGGGCTCCCACACCGGGGAGCTGTTTTTT,CASSWGSHTGELFF
TRBV5-5,TRBJ2-3,NA,NA,TGTGCCAGCAGCTTGGACAATGCCCTTGCAGATACGCAGTATTTT,CASSLDNALADTQYF
TRBV10-1,TRBJ1-6,NA,many,TGCGCCAGCAGTGAGCAACAGGGCCGGGGTCCCCTCCACTTT,CASSEQQGRGPLHF
TRBV18,TRBJ2-7,NA,NA,TGTGCCAGCTCACCAGCAGCGCACTACGAGCAGTACTTC,CASSPAAHYEQYF
TRBV28,TRBJ2-1,NA,NA,TGTGCCAGCAGTACCGGTGGTCACCCCGACAATGAGCAGTTCTTC,CASSTGGHPDNEQFF
TRBV5-6,TRBJ2-6,NA,few,TGTGCCAGCAGCTTGTTTTCCGGGGCCAACGTCCTGACTTTC,CASSLFSGANVLTF
TRBV11-1,TRBJ2-2,TRBD1,many,TGTGCCAGCAGCTGGGACAGAGTCGCGAACACCGGGGAGCTGTTTTTT,CASSWDRVANTGELFF
TRBV4-2,TRBJ1-4,NA,medium-sized,TGTGCCAGCAGCCAAGACGATGGAACACTAAATGAAAAACTGTTTTTT,CASSQDDGTLNEKLFF
TRBV6-1,TRBJ1-2,NA,many,TGTGCCAGCAGTGGGACACTCTCTTTGGCTGGCTACACCTTC,CASSGTLSLAGYTF
TRBV5-1,TRBJ2-1,TRBD2,many,TGCGCCAGCAGCTGGGCCCCCCGCGGGGGGATAGGTGAGCAGTTCTTC,CASSWAPRGGIGEQFF
TRBV7-2,TRBJ2-5,NA,NA,TGTGCCAGCAGCGAGGACAGAGAGACCCAGTACTTC,CASSEDRETQYF
TRBV7-9,TRBJ2-5,NA,many,TGTGCCAGCGGACCGAACGTCGCTCAAGAGACCCAGTACTTC,CASGPNVAQETQYF
TRBV10-3,TRBJ1-6,TRBD1,many,TGTGCCATCAGGAACGGACAGGGCCCCTATAATTCACCCCTCCACTTT,CAIRNGQGPYNSPLHF
TRBV6-2/TRBV6-3,TRBJ2-7,NA,many,TGTGCCAGCAGTTACTCCCCGACAGTCTCAAGAGGGTCGTGGTACGAGCAGTACTTC,CASSYSPTVSRGSWYEQYF
TRBV6-5,TRBJ2-6,TRBD2,NA,TGTGCCAGCAGTTCCCCGGGGGGTGCTGGGGCCAACGTCCTGACTTTC,CASSSPGGAGANVLTF
TRBV6-5,TRBJ2-7,NA,many,TGTGCCAGCAGTTATTCAGGGGCGTCAAGCTCCTACGAGCAGTACTTC,CASSYSGASSSYEQYF
TRBV6-4,TRBJ1-1,TRBD1,many,TGTGCCAGCCAACGATTGGTGACGGGACAGGGCAAGTTTAACACTGAAGCTTTCTTT,CASQRLVTGQGKFNTEAFF
TRBV20-1,TRBJ1-6,TRBD1,many,TGCAGTGCTGGGACAGGGAGGTTGGATTCACCCCTCCACTTT,CSAGTGRLDSPLHF
TRBV4-1,TRBJ2-1,NA,many,TGCGCCAGCAGCCAAGGAGGCATGGGGGGGCGCGATTATGAGCAGTTCTTC,CASSQGGMGGRDYEQFF
TRBV20-1,TRBJ2-3,NA,many,TGCAGTGCTAGAGGTCCGCTCGGAGATACGCAGTATTTT,CSARGPLGDTQYF
TRBV24-1,TRBJ2-4,TRBD2,many,TGTGCCACCATTTCGCGGGGGAACATTCAGTACTTC,CATISRGNIQYF
TRBV27,TRBJ2-7,TRBD1,many,TGTGCCAGCAGTGACAGGGAGAACTACGAGCAGTACTTC,CASSDRENYEQYF
TRBV2,TRBJ1-2,NA,many,TGTGCCAGCAGAAGTGCAGGGGTCGGGTATGGCTACACCTTC,CASRSAGVGYGYTF
TRBV5-8,TRBJ1-5,NA,many,TGTGCCAGCAGCTTGGGGGACAAACCGGGCAATCAGCCCCAGCATTTT,CASSLGDKPGNQPQHF
TRBV6-5,TRBJ1-5,NA,many,TGTGCCAGCATATACTCGGGGAAACGGGATCAGCCCCAGCATTTT,CASIYSGKRDQPQHF